This T cell receptor beta chain was captured in a study of identical twins. Using its own MiXCR run on the 5' RACE reads, TCRdb lists one record per CDR3 protein. The sample has 300,000 to 350,000 distinct CDR3 sequences; around 12% are singletons. These data also formed part of another study, on yellow fever vaccine responses in identical twins.

The origin of this receptor is a woman between 18 and 29 years old in good health. Material for sequencing was CD8+ T cells sorted from blood.

Written as DNA, the CDR3 is TGCAGTGCTAGAGTCCGGACAGGGGCTCTTCACGAGCAGTACGTC. It translates to CSARVRTGALHEQYV. V and J are TRBV20-1 and TRBJ2-7, with 9 bases matching TRBD1. The CDR3 spans 15 residues. J was trimmed by 5 bases and V by 1 base; bases with no gene match: 9. Germline lookup yields CDR1 DFQATT and CDR2 SNEGSKA (reference sequence).